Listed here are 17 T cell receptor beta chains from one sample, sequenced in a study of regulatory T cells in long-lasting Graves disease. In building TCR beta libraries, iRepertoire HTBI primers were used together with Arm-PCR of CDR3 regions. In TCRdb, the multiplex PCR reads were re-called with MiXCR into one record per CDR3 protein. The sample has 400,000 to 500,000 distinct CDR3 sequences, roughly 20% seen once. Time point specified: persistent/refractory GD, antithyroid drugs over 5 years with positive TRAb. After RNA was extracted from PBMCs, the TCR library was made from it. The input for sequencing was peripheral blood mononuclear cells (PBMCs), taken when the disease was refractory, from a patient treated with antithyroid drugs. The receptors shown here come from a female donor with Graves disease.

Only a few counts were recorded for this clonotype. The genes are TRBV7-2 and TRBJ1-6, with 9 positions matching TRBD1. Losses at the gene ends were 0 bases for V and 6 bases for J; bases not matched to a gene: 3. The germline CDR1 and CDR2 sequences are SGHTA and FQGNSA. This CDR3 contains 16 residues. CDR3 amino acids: CASSLAGTGINSPLHF. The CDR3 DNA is TGTGCCAGCAGCTTAGCCGGGACAGGGATTAATTCACCCCTCCACTTT. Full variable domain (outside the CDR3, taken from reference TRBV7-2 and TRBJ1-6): GAGVSQSPSNKVTEKGKDVELRCDPISGHTALYWYRQSLGQGLEFLIYFQGNSAPDKSGLPSDRFSAERTGGSVSTLTIQRTQQEDSAVYLCASSLAGTGINSPLHFGNGTRLTVT.

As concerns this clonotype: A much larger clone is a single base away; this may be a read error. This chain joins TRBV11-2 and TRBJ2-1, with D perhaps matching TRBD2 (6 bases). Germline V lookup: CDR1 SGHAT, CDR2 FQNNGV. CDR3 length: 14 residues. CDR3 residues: CASSRLADYNEQLF. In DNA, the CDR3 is TGTGCCAGCAGCCGATTAGCGGACTACAATGAGCAGCTCTTC.

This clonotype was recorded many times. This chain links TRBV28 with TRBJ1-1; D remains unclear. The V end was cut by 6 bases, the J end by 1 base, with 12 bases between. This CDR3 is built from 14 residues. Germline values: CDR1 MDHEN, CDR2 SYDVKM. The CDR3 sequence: CASRSGRGNTEAFF. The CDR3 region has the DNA TGTGCCAGCAGATCAGGTCGCGGGAACACTGAAGCTTTCTTT. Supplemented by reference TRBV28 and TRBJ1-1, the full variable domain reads DVKVTQSSRYLVKRTGEKVFLECVQDMDHENMFWYRQDPGLGLRLIYFSYDVKMKEKGDIPEGYSVSREKKERFSLILESASTNQTSMYLCASRSGRGNTEAFFGQGTRLTVV.

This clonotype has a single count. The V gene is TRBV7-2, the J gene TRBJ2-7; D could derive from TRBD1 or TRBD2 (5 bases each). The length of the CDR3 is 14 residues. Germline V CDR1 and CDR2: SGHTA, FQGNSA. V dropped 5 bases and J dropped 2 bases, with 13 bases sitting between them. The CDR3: CASSPRDHPYEQYF. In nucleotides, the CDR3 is TGTGCCAGCAGCCCAAGGGACCACCCCTACGAGCAGTACTTC.

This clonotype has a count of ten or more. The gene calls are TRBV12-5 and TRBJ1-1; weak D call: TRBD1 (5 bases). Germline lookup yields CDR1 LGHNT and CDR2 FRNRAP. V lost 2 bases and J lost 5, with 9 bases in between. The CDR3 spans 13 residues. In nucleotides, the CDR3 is TGTGCTAGTGGTTTGTCCAGGGATACTGAAGCTTTCTTT. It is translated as CASGLSRDTEAFF.

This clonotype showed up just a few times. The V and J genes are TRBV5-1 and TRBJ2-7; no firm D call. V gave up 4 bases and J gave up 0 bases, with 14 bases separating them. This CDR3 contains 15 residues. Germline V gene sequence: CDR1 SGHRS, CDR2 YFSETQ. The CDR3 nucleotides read TGCGCCAGCAGCACGGGTCCCCTGGACTCCTACGAGCAGTACTTC. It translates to CASSTGPLDSYEQYF.

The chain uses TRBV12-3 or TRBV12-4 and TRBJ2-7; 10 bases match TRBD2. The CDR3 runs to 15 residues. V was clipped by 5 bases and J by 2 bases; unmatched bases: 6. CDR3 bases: TGTGCCAGCAGTCACAGAGCGGGAGGGACCTACGAGCAGTACTTC. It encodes CASSHRAGGTYEQYF.

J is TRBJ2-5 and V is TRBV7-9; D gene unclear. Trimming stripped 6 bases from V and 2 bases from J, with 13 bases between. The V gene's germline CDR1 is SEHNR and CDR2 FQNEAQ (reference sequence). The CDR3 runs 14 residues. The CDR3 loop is CASRKELGQETQYF. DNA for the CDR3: TGTGCCAGCAGGAAAGAGTTGGGGCAAGAGACCCAGTACTTC.

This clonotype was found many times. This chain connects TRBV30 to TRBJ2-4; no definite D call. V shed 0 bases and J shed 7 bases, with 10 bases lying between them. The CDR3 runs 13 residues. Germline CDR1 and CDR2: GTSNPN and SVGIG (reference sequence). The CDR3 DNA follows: TGTGCCTGGAGTGTACAACAGAGGAACATTCAGTACTTC. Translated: CAWSVQQRNIQYF.

CDR3 nucleotides: TGTGCCAGCAGCCACGAACTAGCGGGAGTTAACGGGGAGCTGTTTTTT. Translated: CASSHELAGVNGELFF. The chain joins TRBV6-4 to TRBJ2-2, with TRBD2 matching 11 bases. Germline V gene sequence: CDR1 MRHNA, CDR2 SNTAGT. The V and J ends lost 6 bases and 7 bases, in that order; junction bases with no gene match: 10. The CDR3 contains 16 residues.

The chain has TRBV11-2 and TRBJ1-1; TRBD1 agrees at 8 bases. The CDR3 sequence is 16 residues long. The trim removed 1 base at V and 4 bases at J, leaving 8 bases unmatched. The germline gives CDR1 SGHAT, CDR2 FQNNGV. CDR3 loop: CASSLAQGAWGTEAFF. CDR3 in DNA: TGTGCCAGCAGCTTAGCGCAGGGGGCGTGGGGCACTGAAGCTTTCTTT.

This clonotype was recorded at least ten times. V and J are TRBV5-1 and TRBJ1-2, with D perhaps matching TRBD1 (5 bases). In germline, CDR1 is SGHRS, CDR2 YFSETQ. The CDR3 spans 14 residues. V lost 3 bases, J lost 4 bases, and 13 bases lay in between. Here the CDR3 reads CASSSKGLSYGYTF. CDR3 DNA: TGCGCCAGCAGCTCGAAGGGGCTCAGCTATGGCTACACCTTC. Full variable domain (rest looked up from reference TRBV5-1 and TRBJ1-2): KAGVTQTPRYLIKTRGQQVTLSCSPISGHRSVSWYQQTPGQGLQFLFEYFSETQRNKGNFPGRFSGRQFSNSRSEMNVSTLELGDSALYLCASSSKGLSYGYTFGSGTRLTVV.

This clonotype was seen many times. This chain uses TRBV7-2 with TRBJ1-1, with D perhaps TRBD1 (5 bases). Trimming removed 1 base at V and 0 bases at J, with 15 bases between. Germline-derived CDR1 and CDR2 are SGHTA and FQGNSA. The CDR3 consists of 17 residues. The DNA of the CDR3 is TGTGCCAGCAGCTTAGGGGAGGGGTCCTACATGAACACTGAAGCTTTCTTT. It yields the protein CASSLGEGSYMNTEAFF.

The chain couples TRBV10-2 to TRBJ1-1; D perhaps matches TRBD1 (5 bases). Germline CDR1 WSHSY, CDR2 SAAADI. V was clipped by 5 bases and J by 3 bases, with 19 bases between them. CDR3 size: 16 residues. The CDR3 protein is CASSKPPGRSDTEAFF. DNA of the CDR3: TGCGCCAGCAGTAAACCCCCGGGACGGAGTGACACTGAAGCTTTCTTT.

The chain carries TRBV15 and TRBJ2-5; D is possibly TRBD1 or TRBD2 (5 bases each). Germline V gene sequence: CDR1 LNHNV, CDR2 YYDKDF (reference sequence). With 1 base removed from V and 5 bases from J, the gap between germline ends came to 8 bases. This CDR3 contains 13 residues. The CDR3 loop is CATSRVGEETQYF. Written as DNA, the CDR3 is TGTGCCACCAGCAGAGTGGGGGAGGAGACCCAGTACTTC.

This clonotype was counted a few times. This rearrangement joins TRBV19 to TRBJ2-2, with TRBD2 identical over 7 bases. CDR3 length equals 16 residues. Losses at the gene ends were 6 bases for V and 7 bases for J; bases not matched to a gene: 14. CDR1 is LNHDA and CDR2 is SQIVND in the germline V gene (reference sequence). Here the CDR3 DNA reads TGTGCCAGTAGCATGCAGGCGGGAGTGGTTGGCGGGGAGCTGTTTTTT. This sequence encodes CASSMQAGVVGGELFF.

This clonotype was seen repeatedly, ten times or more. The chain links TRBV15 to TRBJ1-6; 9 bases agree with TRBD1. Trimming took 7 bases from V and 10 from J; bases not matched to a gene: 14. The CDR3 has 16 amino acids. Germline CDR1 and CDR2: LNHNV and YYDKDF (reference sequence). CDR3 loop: CATMFSSGQGQSPLHF. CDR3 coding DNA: TGTGCCACCATGTTTAGTTCGGGACAGGGACAATCACCCCTCCACTTT.